This T cell receptor (beta chain) was captured by sequencing in a study of blood T cell repertoires in COVID-19. Overall study: Italy, Spain and the United States were the sources of the convalescent and acute COVID-19 samples. The cDNA or gDNA used as material had been derived from T cells, B-cell-depleted T cells, or PBMCs.

Per the study methods: By means of reference gene primer amplification, nucleated cell counts were estimated. TCRdb keeps only in-frame clones here, not all; method: immunoSEQ multiplex PCR. The DNA gave D and trimming, while V, J and clone size come from that table. The repertoire includes under 250,000 clones, roughly 80% of them detected once, and less than 6% sits in the top ten. The TCR sequence derives from a woman in her 70s with COVID-19, enrolled during active disease. The sequenced material came from peripheral blood.

The CDR3 DNA is TGTGCCAGCAGTTTACAGGTGAACAATGAGCAGTTCTTC. It yields the protein CASSLQVNNEQFF. This chain uses TRBV12-3 or TRBV12-4 with TRBJ2-1; D uncertain. The CDR3 is 13 residues long. The V gene lost 2 bases and the J gene lost 5 bases, with 7 bases spanning the gap.